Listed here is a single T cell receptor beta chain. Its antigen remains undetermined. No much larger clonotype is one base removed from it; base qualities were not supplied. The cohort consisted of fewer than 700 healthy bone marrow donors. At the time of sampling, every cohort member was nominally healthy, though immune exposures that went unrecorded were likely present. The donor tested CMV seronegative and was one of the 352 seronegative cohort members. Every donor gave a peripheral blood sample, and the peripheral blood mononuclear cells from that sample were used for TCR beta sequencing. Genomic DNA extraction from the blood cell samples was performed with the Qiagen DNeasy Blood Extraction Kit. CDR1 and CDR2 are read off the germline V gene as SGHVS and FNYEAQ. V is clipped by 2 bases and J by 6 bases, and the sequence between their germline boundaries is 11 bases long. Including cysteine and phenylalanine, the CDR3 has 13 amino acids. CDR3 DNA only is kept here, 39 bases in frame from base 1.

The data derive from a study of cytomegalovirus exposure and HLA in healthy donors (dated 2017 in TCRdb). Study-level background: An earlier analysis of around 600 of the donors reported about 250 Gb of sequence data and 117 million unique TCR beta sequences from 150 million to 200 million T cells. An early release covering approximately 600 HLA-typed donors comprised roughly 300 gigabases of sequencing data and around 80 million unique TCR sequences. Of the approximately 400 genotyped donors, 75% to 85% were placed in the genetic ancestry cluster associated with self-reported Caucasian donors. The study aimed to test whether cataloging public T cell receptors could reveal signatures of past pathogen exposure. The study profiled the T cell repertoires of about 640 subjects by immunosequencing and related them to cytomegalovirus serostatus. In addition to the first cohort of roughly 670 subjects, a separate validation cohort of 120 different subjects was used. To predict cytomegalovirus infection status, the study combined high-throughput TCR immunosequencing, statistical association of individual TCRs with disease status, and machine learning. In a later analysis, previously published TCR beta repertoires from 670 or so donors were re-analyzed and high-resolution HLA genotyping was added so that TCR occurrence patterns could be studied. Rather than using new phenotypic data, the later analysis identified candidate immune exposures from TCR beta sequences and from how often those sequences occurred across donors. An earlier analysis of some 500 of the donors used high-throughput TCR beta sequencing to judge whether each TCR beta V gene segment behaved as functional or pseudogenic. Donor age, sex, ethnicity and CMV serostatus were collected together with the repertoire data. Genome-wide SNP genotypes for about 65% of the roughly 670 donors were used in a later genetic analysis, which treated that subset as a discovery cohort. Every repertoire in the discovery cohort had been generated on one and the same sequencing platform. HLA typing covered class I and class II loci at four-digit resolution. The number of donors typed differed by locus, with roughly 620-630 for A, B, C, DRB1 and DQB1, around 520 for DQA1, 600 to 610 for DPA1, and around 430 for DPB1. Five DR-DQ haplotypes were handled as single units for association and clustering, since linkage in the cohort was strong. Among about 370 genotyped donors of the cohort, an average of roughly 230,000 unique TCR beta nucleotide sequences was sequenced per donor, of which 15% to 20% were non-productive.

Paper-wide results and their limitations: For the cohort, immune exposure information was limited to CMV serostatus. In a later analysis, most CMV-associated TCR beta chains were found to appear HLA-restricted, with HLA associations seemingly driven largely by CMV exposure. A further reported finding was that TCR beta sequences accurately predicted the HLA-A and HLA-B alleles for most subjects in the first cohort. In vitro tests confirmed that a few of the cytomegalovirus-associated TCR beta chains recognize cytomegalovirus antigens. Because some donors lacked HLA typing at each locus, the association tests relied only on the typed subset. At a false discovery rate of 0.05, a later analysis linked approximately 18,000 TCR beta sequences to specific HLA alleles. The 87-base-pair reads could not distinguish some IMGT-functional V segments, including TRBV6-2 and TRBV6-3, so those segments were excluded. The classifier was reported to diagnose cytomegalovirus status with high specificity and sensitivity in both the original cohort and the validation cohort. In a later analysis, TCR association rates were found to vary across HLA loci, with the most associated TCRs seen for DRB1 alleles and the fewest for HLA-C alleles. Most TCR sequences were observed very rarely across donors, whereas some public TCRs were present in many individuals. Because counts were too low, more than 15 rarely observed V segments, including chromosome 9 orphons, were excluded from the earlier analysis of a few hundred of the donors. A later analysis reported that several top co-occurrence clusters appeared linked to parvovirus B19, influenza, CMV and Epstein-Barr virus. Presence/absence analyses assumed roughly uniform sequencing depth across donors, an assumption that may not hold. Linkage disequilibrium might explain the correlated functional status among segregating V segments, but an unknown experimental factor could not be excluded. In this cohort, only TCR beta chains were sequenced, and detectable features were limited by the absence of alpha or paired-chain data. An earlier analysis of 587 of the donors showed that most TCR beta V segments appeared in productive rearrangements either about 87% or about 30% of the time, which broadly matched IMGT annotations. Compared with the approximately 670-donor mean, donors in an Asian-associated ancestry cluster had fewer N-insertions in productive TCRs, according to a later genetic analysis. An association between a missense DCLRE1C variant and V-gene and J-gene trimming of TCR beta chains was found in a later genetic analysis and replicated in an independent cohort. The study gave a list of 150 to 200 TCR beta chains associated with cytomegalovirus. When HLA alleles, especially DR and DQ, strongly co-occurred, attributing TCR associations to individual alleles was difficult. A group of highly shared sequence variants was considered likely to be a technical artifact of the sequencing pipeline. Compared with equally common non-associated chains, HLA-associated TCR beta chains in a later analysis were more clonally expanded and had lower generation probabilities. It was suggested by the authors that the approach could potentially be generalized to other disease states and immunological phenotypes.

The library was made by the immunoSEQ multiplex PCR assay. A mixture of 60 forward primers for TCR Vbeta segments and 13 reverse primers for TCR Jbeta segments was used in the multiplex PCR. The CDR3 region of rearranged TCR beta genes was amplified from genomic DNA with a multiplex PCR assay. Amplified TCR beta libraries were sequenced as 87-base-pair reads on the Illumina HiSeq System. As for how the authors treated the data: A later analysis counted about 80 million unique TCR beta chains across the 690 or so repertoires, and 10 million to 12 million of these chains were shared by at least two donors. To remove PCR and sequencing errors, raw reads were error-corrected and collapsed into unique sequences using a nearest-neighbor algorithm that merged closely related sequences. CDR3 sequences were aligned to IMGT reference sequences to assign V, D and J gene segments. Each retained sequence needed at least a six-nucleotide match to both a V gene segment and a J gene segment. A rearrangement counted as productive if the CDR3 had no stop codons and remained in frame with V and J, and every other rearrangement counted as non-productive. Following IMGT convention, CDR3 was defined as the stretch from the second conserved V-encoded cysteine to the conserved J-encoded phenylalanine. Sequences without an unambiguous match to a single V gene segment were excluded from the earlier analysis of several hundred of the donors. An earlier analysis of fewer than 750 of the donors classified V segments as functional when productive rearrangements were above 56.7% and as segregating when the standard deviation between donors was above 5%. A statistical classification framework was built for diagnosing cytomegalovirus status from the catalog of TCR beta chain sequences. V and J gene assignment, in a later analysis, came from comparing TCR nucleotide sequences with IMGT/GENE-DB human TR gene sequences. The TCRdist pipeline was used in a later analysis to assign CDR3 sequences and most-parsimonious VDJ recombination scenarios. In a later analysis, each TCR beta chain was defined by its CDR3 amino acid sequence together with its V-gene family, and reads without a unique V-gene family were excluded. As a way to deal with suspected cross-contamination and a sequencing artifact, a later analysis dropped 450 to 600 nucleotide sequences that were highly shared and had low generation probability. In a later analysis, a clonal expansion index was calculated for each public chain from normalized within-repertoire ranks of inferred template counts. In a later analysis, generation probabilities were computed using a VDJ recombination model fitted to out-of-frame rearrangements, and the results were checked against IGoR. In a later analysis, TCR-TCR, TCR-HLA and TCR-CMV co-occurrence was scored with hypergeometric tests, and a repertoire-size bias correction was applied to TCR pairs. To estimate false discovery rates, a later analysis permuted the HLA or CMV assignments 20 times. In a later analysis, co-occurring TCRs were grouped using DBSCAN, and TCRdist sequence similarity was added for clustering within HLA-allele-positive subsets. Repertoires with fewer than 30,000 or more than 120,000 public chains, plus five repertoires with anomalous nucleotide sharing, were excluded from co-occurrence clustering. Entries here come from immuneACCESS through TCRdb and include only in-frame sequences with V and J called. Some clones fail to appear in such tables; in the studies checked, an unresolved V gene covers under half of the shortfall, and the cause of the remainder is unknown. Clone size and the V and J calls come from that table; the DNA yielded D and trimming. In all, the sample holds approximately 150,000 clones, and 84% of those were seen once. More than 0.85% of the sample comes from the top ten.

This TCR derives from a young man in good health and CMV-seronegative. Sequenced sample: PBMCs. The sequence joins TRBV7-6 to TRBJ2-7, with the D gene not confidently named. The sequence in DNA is TGTGCCAGCAGCTTATTTCCGATCGGCGAGCAGTACTTC. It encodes CASSLFPIGEQYF.